This T cell receptor (beta chain) originates from a study of cytomegalovirus exposure and HLA in healthy donors. Primers: 60 Vbeta forward and 13 Jbeta reverse. Repertoires were generated with immunoSEQ multiplex PCR, while TCRdb's copy carries only in-frame clones and drops some. The sample holds about 210,000 clones, 87% seen once. The CDR3 has 13 amino acids. Germline CDR1 MDHEN, CDR2 SYDVKM. J was trimmed by 10 bases and V by 8 bases; bases with no gene match: 4. The source of this sequence is a boy under 10 years old in good health and CMV-seronegative. The rearrangement joins TRBV28 to TRBJ1-6; 11 nucleotides agree with TRBD1. Sequencing input: PBMCs. The CDR3 here is CASAGTGGSPLHF. The CDR3 bases are TGTGCCAGCGCCGGGACAGGGGGGTCACCCCTCCACTTT. Filled out from reference TRBV28 and TRBJ1-6, the complete variable domain reads DVKVTQSSRYLVKRTGEKVFLECVQDMDHENMFWYRQDPGLGLRLIYFSYDVKMKEKGDIPEGYSVSREKKERFSLILESASTNQTSMYLCASAGTGGSPLHFGNGTRLTVT.